Included here is one TCR beta chain sequence, with context. Its antigen is unknown. The record has no base qualities; no much larger clone is one base away. There are 15 amino acids in the CDR3, from cysteine to phenylalanine inclusive. Only the CDR3 part of the read is kept: 45 bases, read in frame from the first base. Relative to germline, V is missing 5 bases and J is missing 3 bases, with 8 bases of the junction outside any gene match. The germline V gene provides CDR1 SGHDT and CDR2 YYEEEE. The entry originates in a study of PD-1 blockade in classical Hodgkin lymphoma (dated by TCRdb to about 2020). With respect to the entire study: Nivolumab dosing was 3 mg/kg intravenously every 2 weeks, continuing until either disease progression or unacceptable toxicity. A peripheral blood immune signature of response to PD-1 blockade in classical Hodgkin lymphoma was defined using TCR beta sequencing and CyTOF.

What the work shows at the level of the full study, not this receptor alone: A significant rise by C4D1 was seen in CD4+ but not CD8+ TCR diversity (p=0.0027 vs p=0.16), with the rise being most apparent in complete responders (p=0.02). Baseline TCR diversity was reported to be lower in newly diagnosed patients than in healthy donors and to be lower still in relapsed/refractory patients. Among trial patients, those achieving complete response had baseline diversity similar to that of newly diagnosed patients, while diversity was significantly lower in partial responders and progressors. Lower diversity was seen in patients whose nivolumab began less than 1 year after ASCT, and these patients were left out of later analyses so that immune reconstitution would not confound the results. The study was limited to a single clinical trial cohort, and causes of repertoire differences, possibly disease activity or prior therapy, remained undefined.

What this sample's time point label stands for: cycle 1 day 1 (C1D1), immediately before nivolumab initiation. All trial patients had relapsed after autologous stem cell transplantation, with cohorts A, B and C differing in prior brentuximab vedotin exposure. The trial cohort comprised fewer than 65 patients with relapsed/refractory classical Hodgkin lymphoma whose best overall responses were complete response, partial response or progressive disease. Single-agent nivolumab was administered to trial patients in the multi-cohort phase II CheckMate 205 trial. Best overall response was determined by an independent review committee according to the 2007 International Working Group response criteria. PBMCs from the trial were collected at three points: immediately before nivolumab initiation (C1D1), and during therapy at cycle 2 day 1 and cycle 4 day 1. Peripheral blood was collected in 8 mL Vacutainer Cell Preparation Tubes, from which PBMCs were isolated by centrifugation and then cryopreserved.

Genomic DNA was extracted with the Qiagen DNeasy kit from unsorted PBMCs and from negatively selected CD4+ and CD8+ fractions. TCR beta CDR3 regions were subjected to amplification by immunoSEQ multiplex PCR with primers that anneal to V and J segments. A synthetic immune receptor repertoire was used to minimize amplification bias, and remaining bias was computationally removed after sequencing. On the authors' methods: Repertoire diversity was quantified as the Shannon entropy index using custom Python scripts. Unsorted, CD4+ and CD8+ repertoires were analyzed separately, except in combined analyses where CD4+ and CD8+ sequences were merged in silico. A clone was considered expanded if an increase in frequency of at least 2-fold after treatment relative to C1D1 was found, and a pseudocount of 0.5 was applied to clones undetected at baseline. Clones with 0 or 1 copy at C1D1 were classified as singleton clones, and clones with 2 or more copies were classified as non-singleton clones. Clones expanded in unsorted samples were labelled as CD4+, CD8+ or unknown by matching protein sequences in sorted samples from the same patient. Diversity changes from C1D1 to C4D1 were tested in paired samples using Wilcoxon tests. Not all clones reach the TCRdb copy of this immuneACCESS table, which keeps in-frame sequences only. Checked studies attribute under half of the gap to unresolved V genes and leave the rest unexplained. Clone size and the V and J calls come from that table; the DNA yielded D and trimming. The sample contains tens of thousands of clones, under 90% of them found a single time. Jointly, the top ten make up roughly a fifth of the sample.

Sequencing used peripheral blood mononuclear cells (PBMCs), obtained at baseline. This chain joins TRBV5-6 to TRBJ1-2, with 9 middle bases fitting TRBD1. This TCR was sampled from a human donor with classical Hodgkin lymphoma. CDR3 reads: CASRRLDRGDYGYTF. Read as DNA, the sequence is TGTGCCAGCAGGCGTCTGGACAGGGGAGACTATGGCTACACCTTC.